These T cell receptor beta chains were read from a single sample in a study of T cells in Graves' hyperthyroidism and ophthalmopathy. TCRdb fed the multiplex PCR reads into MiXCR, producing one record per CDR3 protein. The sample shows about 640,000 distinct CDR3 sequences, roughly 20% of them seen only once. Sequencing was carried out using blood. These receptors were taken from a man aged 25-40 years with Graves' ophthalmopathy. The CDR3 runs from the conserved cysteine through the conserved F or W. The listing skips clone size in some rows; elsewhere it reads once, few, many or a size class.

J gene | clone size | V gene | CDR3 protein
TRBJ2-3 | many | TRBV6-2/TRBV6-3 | CASSPGGGPDTQYF
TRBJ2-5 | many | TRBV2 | CASCSNQETQYF
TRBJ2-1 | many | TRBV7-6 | CASSLAGGVYNEQFF
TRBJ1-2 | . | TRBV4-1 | CASSQDGVGECHHYGYTF
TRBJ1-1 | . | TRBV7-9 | CASSPKHLSNTEAFF
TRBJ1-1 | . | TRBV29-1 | CSVEAPDRLEAFF
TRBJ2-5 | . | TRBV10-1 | CASSETGLALETQYF
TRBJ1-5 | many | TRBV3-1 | CASSQVLGGGQPQHF
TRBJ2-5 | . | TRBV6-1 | CASSDSTWGLETQYF
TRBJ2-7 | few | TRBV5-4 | CASSLNSGKYEQYF
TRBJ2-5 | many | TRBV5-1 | CASSLNAGQETQYF
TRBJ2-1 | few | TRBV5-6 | CASSLTSTSEQFF
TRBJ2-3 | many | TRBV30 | CAWSLEREARDTQYF
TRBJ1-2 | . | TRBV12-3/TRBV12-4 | CASSFPGTDGYTF
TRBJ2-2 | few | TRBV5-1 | CASSLAPNGELFF
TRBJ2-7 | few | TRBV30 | CAWSGAGASYEQYF
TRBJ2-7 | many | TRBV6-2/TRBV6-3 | CASRPGTVVGEQYF
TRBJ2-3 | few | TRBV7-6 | CASSPGYTDTQYF
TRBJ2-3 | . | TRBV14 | CASSQVWAGGAEEQYF
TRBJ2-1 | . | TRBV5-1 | CATRAGWGLAGGPNEQFF
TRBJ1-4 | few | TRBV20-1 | CSARFGPVEEKLFF
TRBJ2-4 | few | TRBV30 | CAWSVRGFAVPAKNIQYF
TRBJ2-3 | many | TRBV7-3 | CASSLGGPPSTDTQYF
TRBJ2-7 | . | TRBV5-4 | CASSLAGRPSEQYF
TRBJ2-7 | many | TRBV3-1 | CASSQVVSSYEQYF
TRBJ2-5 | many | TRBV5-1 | CASSLTSGRRETQYF
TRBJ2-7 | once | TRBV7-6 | CASSSAGGSDEQYF
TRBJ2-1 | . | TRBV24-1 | CATSPGGGYNEQFF
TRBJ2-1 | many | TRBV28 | CASSSIPGTSHLRPDEQFF
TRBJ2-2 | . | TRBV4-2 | CASSLGQGAISGELFF
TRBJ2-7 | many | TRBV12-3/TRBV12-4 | CASSSTGTGGYEQYF
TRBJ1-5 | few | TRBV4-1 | CASSQEVAGGNQPQHF
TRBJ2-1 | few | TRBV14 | CASSQDGTSGSPYNEQFF
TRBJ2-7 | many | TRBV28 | CASSPQFRTGISYEQYF
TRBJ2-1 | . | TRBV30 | CAWRGGLDPYNEQLF